This TCR beta chain was sequenced in a study of CD8+CD57+ T cells in acquired aplastic anemia. Study in general: DNA recovered from sorted CD4+ and CD8+ cells had a mean of about 3.5 ug. Study-level findings and limits: Patient and control CD8+ Simpson's diversity was not significantly different. There were fewer than 35 CD8+ CDR3 sequences that occurred in both patients and controls.

Germline CDR1 reads DFQATT; CDR2 reads SNEGSKA (reference sequence). The germline V and J ends were trimmed by 0 bases and 1 base, with 13 bases remaining between them. The CDR3 extends over 15 amino acids. TCR beta VDJ and CDR3 were profiled, and genomic DNA was the template. TCRdb passed the reads through MiXCR, listing each CDR3 protein once. Among some 45,000 distinct CDR3 sequences, approximately 67% were seen once, and the ten largest hold 20% to 30%. Turning to this clonotype: Its cognate antigen is unknown.

Material: sorted CD4+, CD8+, or CD8+CD57+ T cells (not recorded which) from PBMCs. This chain links TRBV20-1 with TRBJ2-7; the D is unclear. The sequence was obtained from a human donor in good health, serving as a control. This chain's CDR3 is CSARDRHENSYEQYF. The CDR3 coding sequence is TGCAGTGCTAGAGATCGGCACGAAAATTCCTACGAGCAGTACTTC.